This T cell receptor beta chain was sequenced during a study of Graves' ophthalmopathy and Graves' hyperthyroidism. Study-level results: Blood also harbored most expanded thyroid clonotypes above 0.001 frequency.

There are many counts of this clonotype. Its cognate antigen is unknown. The germline V and J ends were trimmed by 1 base and 10 bases, with 13 bases remaining between them. The CDR3 runs to 13 residues. All donors with ophthalmopathy were recorded as having moderate-to-severe activity, CAS ≥3, NOSPECS ≥4 and a duration under 3 months. As the starting material, roughly 9.7 ml of fresh peripheral blood yielded the PBMCs. Beta-chain TCR CDR3 regions were amplified from RNA transcripts. HTBI primers served in a first-round RT-PCR, which a second-round multiplex PCR followed. A single record per CDR3 protein comes from TCRdb applying MiXCR to the multiplex PCR reads. The table records roughly 480,000 distinct CDR3 sequences, over 13% of them present only once.

The receptor's source is a woman in her 30s with Graves' ophthalmopathy. The chain carries TRBV12-3 or TRBV12-4 and TRBJ1-1; D is unresolved. Sequenced input: blood. The CDR3 loop is CASSLGGLMGAFF. CDR3 coding DNA: TGTGCCAGCAGTTTAGGGGGATTGATGGGAGCTTTCTTT.